The 14 T cell receptor beta chains presented below share a single source sample, sequenced in a study of vaccination effects on CD4 cells after COVID-19. The culture ran for 10 to 11 days, and then CD4+ T cells were isolated. BNT162b2 vaccine or mRNA-1273 vaccine was given to participants in two doses. Antigens of these TCRs are unknown. Clones were sequenced by immunoSEQ multiplex PCR, and TCRdb holds only the in-frame ones, with some missing. There are over 45,000 clones in the sample; 70% occur only once, and about 7% lies in the top ten. The sequences come from CD4+ T cells from PBMCs cultured without peptide, collected after COVID-19 vaccination. These receptor sequences come from a human donor who received a COVID-19 vaccine.

This clone is medium-sized by share. The rearrangement joins TRBV28 to TRBJ2-7; D might be TRBD2 (5 bases). The CDR3 consists of 15 residues. V was pared by 5 bases and J by 0 bases, with 14 bases between. CDR1 and CDR2 from the germline V gene are MDHEN and SYDVKM. The CDR3 DNA is TGTGCCAGCAGTAACCTGGACTGGAGCTCCTACGAGCAGTACTTC. This gives the protein CASSNLDWSSYEQYF.

J is TRBJ1-2 and V is TRBV5-1; the D is unclear. CDR1 and CDR2 from the germline V gene are SGHRS and YFSETQ. The CDR3 has 15 residues. V was pared by 4 bases and J by 0 bases, with 13 bases between. CDR3 in DNA: TGCGCCAGCAGCCTAAAAATAAAAACTAACTATGGCTACACCTTC. As protein: CASSLKIKTNYGYTF. The variable domain in full, completed from reference TRBV5-1 and TRBJ1-2, reads KAGVTQTPRYLIKTRGQQVTLSCSPISGHRSVSWYQQTPGQGLQFLFEYFSETQRNKGNFPGRFSGRQFSNSRSEMNVSTLELGDSALYLCASSLKIKTNYGYTFGSGTRLTVV.

CDR3 in DNA: TGTGCCAGCAGCCTCGGTCGGGGGCCCTCTTTCGAGCAGTACTTC. This sequence encodes CASSLGRGPSFEQYF. The chain employs TRBV3-1 (or the pseudogene TRBV3-2) and TRBJ2-7; D possibly matches TRBD1 or TRBD2 (6 bases each). V was clipped by 4 bases and J by 6 bases, with 19 bases between them. The CDR3 is 15 residues long. Germline V CDR1 and CDR2: LGHDT, YNNKEL (reference sequence).

This chain links TRBV11-2 with TRBJ2-1; D assignment may be TRBD1 or TRBD2 (5 bases each). Germline values: CDR1 SGHAT, CDR2 FQNNGV. There are 11 residues in the CDR3. Between the trimmed V and J ends, which lost 3 bases and 9 bases, there was a span of 6 bases. The chain's CDR3 is CASSFGGEQFF. As DNA, the CDR3 is TGTGCCAGCAGCTTTGGGGGTGAGCAGTTCTTC. Together with reference TRBV11-2 and TRBJ2-1, the CDR3 gives the full variable domain: EAGVAQSPRYKIIEKRQSVAFWCNPISGHATLYWYQQILGQGPKLLIQFQNNGVVDDSQLPKDRFSAERLKGVDSTLKIQPAKLEDSAVYLCASSFGGEQFFGPGTRLTVL.

The rearrangement uses TRBV6-1 and TRBJ1-2, with TRBD1 identical over 8 bases. The CDR3 extends over 16 amino acids. Germline CDR1 reads MNHNS; CDR2 reads SASEGT. V dropped 3 bases and J dropped 0; count of bases not matched to a gene: 6. CDR3 in DNA: TGTGCCAGCAGTGAGAGCAGGGGGCATCCTAACTATGGCTACACCTTC. It translates to CASSESRGHPNYGYTF.

The genes are TRBV5-1 and TRBJ1-4; 9 bases are shared with TRBD1. Germline-derived CDR1 and CDR2 are SGHRS and YFSETQ. The CDR3 is 15 residues long. J lost 5 bases, V lost 2 bases, and 4 bases had no gene match. CDR3 nucleotides: TGCGCCAGCAGCTTTACAGGGGGCGAGAATGAAAAACTGTTTTTT. Translated, it gives CASSFTGGENEKLFF.

This chain links TRBV7-9 with TRBJ2-2; 10 nucleotides align to TRBD1. Trimming took 5 bases from V and 2 from J; bases not matched to a gene: 11. This CDR3 is 18 amino acids long. CDR1 is SEHNR and CDR2 is FQNEAQ in the germline V gene (reference sequence). The CDR3 spells CASSGRPGQGTNTGELFF. CDR3 nucleotide sequence: TGTGCCAGCAGCGGCCGTCCGGGACAGGGGACAAACACCGGGGAGCTGTTTTTT.

The chain uses TRBV11-2 and TRBJ1-4, with 7 bases matching TRBD1. The CDR3 has 15 amino acids. Germline V lookup: CDR1 SGHAT, CDR2 FQNNGV. With 1 base clipped from V and 8 bases from J, the junction kept 7 bases outside the gene matches. The CDR3 sequence: CASSLGRGRREKLFF. The DNA for the CDR3 is TGTGCCAGCAGCTTAGGGAGGGGGCGGAGGGAAAAACTGTTTTTT.

The rearrangement uses TRBV12-3 or TRBV12-4 and TRBJ1-2; D is unclear. This CDR3 spans 12 amino acids. Trimming removed 1 base at V and 7 bases at J, with 7 bases between. The CDR3 protein is CASSLGYTGYTF. The CDR3 DNA reads as TGTGCCAGCAGTTTAGGCTACACTGGCTACACCTTC.

The chain is built from TRBV5-1 and TRBJ2-7; 9 bases align to TRBD2. CDR1 SGHRS and CDR2 YFSETQ come from the germline V gene. The J segment lost 2 bases and the V segment lost 0 bases, leaving 6 bases of the junction unmatched. This CDR3 contains 16 residues. CDR3 sequence: CASSLVPAGGPYEQYF. Written as DNA, the CDR3 is TGCGCCAGCAGCTTGGTTCCAGCGGGAGGCCCCTACGAGCAGTACTTC.

The chain recombines TRBV6-2 or TRBV6-3 with TRBJ2-1; no definite D call. CDR3 length: 13 residues. CDR1 MNHEY and CDR2 SVGEGT come from the germline V gene. V lost 4 bases to trimming and J lost 3 bases, with 7 bases between them. The CDR3 bases are TGTGCCAGCAGTTTTTACAGCTACAATGAGCAGTTCTTC. Translation gives CASSFYSYNEQFF.

This sequence joins TRBV5-1 and TRBJ1-2; the D is unclear. CDR1 SGHRS and CDR2 YFSETQ come from the germline V gene. V lost 6 bases, J lost 0 bases, and 9 bases lay in between. This CDR3 has 13 residues. The CDR3 DNA reads TGCGCCAGCACTTCAGCCGCTAACTATGGCTACACCTTC. Amino acid sequence: CASTSAANYGYTF.

The rearrangement uses TRBV5-4 and TRBJ2-7; 7 bases match TRBD2. The CDR3 runs to 13 residues. CDR1 and CDR2 from the germline V gene are SGHNT and YYREEE (reference sequence). CDR3 sequence: CAVGGGNFNEQYF. The CDR3 bases are TGTGCAGTGGGCGGGGGTAACTTTAACGAGCAGTACTTC.

V gene TRBV6-5 combines with J gene TRBJ1-2, with TRBD1 matching over 10 bases. Germline V CDR1 and CDR2: MNHEY, SVGAGI. Germline trimming cut 6 bases from V and 6 bases from J; bases unmatched to any gene: 4. The CDR3 consists of 13 residues. The CDR3 DNA sequence: TGTGCCAGCAGAACCGGGACAGGGGATGGCTACACCTTC. The encoded protein is CASRTGTGDGYTF.